Sequencing of this TCR beta chain was carried out in a study of tissue T cells after allogeneic stem cell transplantation. Steroid-refractory graft-versus-host disease after allogeneic hematopoietic cell transplant qualified adults for prospective research-autopsy enrollment. Autopsy tissues spanned esophagus to rectum, liver, skin, and lymphoid organs including spleen. V was shortened by 7 bases and J by 6 bases, with 16 bases between the two germline ends. From germline, CDR1 is SQVTM and CDR2 ANQGSEA. The CDR3 length is 13 residues. As regards this clone: No antigen is known for it.

Libraries were prepared by immunoSEQ multiplex PCR; TCRdb keeps only in-frame clonotypes and omits some of them. The table has about 2,000 clones, 55% to 70% seen once; the top ten hold about 15%. General observations from the study: TCR repertoires tracked anatomic similarity, regardless of disease or transplant status.

The specimen was transverse colon tissue, collected at autopsy. This TCR was sampled from a male patient over 55 with steroid-refractory graft-versus-host disease after an allogeneic stem cell transplant. The graft donor may have given rise to some T cells. This chain links TRBV29-1 with TRBJ2-1, with D possibly called TRBD1 or TRBD2 (5 bases each). CDR3 nucleotides: TGCAGCGCCAGTCAGGGAGAAAGCAATGAGCAGTTCTTC. This translates into CSASQGESNEQFF.